These 16 T cell receptor beta chains came from one sample sequenced in a study of blood T cell repertoires in COVID-19. Repertoires were generated with immunoSEQ multiplex PCR, while TCRdb's copy carries only in-frame clones and drops some. The sample contains roughly 320,000 clones, around 92% of which appear only once. Sequences were obtained from peripheral blood. Receptor source: a woman aged 25-40 years with COVID-19, enrolled during active disease.

The chain recombines TRBV11-3 with TRBJ2-3, with 8 nucleotides matching TRBD2. CDR3 length: 16 residues. Germline trimming cut 1 base from V and 0 bases from J; bases unmatched to any gene: 3. Germline values: CDR1 SGHNT, CDR2 YENEEA. The CDR3 DNA follows: TGTGCCAGCAGCTTAGGCGGGGGGCTGAGCACAGATACGCAGTATTTT. Amino acid sequence: CASSLGGGLSTDTQYF.

This chain links TRBV11-3 with TRBJ2-7, with D perhaps TRBD1 (6 bases). Trimming stripped 5 bases from V and 2 bases from J, with 16 bases between. CDR1 is SGHNT, CDR2 YENEEA, per germline. This CDR3 region has 15 residues. CDR3 region: CASSTRTALTYEQYF. In DNA, the CDR3 is TGTGCCAGCAGCACTCGGACAGCGCTGACCTACGAGCAGTACTTC.

This clone was detected only a few times. This chain joins TRBV6-6 and TRBJ1-5; weak D call: TRBD1 (5 bases). V lost 2 bases and J lost 6, with 17 bases in between. The CDR3 sequence is 16 residues long. Per germline, CDR1 MNHNY and CDR2 SVGAGI (reference sequence). CDR3 sequence reads: CASSYADTRPGQPQHF. The CDR3 DNA sequence: TGTGCCAGCAGTTACGCGGACACACGCCCAGGTCAGCCCCAGCATTTT.

The chain is built from TRBV7-3 and TRBJ1-1; 7 bases line up with TRBD1. Germline CDR1 and CDR2: SGHTA and FQGTGA. The CDR3 covers 13 residues. V shed 1 base, J shed 8 bases, and the junction held 4 bases outside the gene matches. CDR3 bases: TGTGCCAGCAGCTTAAGAGAGACAGGGGAAGCTTTCTTT. Amino acid sequence: CASSLRETGEAFF.

The CDR3 nucleotides read TGTGCCAGTAAAGACGGGGGGGAGTACAATGAGCAGTTCTTC. Translating it yields CASKDGGEYNEQFF. This chain links TRBV19 with TRBJ2-1; 8 positions match TRBD2. This CDR3 is 14 amino acids long. The trim removed 7 bases at V and 4 bases at J, leaving 6 bases unmatched. Germline loops: CDR1 LNHDA, CDR2 SQIVND (reference sequence).

The rearrangement links TRBV6-6 to TRBJ2-3, with D perhaps TRBD1 (5 bases). CDR1 is MNHNY, CDR2 SVGAGI, per germline (reference sequence). This CDR3 has 16 amino acids. The V end lost 5 bases, the J end lost 2 bases, and 17 bases lay between the germline ends. CDR3 bases: TGTGCCAGCAGTCTTGGGGCTTTAAAGGCCACAGATACGCAGTATTTT. It encodes CASSLGALKATDTQYF.

This CDR3 is CASNWDMNTEAFF. CDR3 nucleotides: TGTGCCAGCAATTGGGACATGAACACTGAAGCTTTCTTT. The J gene is TRBJ1-1, the V gene TRBV2, with D possibly TRBD1 on 6 matching bases. CDR3 size: 13 residues. V lost 7 bases, J lost 0 bases, and 9 bases lay in between. Per the germline V gene, CDR1 is SNHLY and CDR2 is FYNNEI.

Many counts were recorded for this clone. In the same sample, other DNA sequences code for this CDR3. V usage is TRBV19 and J usage is TRBJ1-5, with a weak D call TRBD1 (5 bases). Germline values: CDR1 LNHDA, CDR2 SQIVND (reference sequence). CDR3 size: 12 residues. With 6 bases removed from V and 3 bases from J, the gap between germline ends came to 6 bases. The CDR3 bases are TGTGCCAGTAGAGGGGACAATCAGCCCCAGCATTTT. Its protein is CASRGDNQPQHF.

The J gene is TRBJ2-7, the V gene TRBV18; 8 nucleotides align to TRBD1. Germline loops: CDR1 KGHSH, CDR2 LQKENI. The CDR3 has 18 residues. Trimming removed 3 bases from V and 0 bases from J; junction bases left unmatched: 13. The CDR3, as DNA: TGTGCCAGCTCACCGGGGACAGGCCCAATTCTGCACTCCTACGAGCAGTACGTC. Translation: CASSPGTGPILHSYEQYV.

The rearrangement links TRBV23-1 to TRBJ2-7; D is perhaps TRBD2 (6 bases). Being an ORF, TRBV23-1 has a function that is uncertain. V was clipped by 4 bases and J by 2 bases, with 6 bases between them. The CDR3 is made up of 12 amino acids. This CDR3 is CASSRGAYEQYV. DNA for the CDR3: TGCGCCAGCAGTCGGGGGGCCTACGAGCAGTACGTC.

The rearrangement links TRBV7-6 to TRBJ1-3; D not certain. Germline V gene data show CDR1 as SGHVS and CDR2 as FNYEAQ. V lost 5 bases and J 0 bases, leaving 14 bases between the germline ends. There are 16 residues in the CDR3. The CDR3 is CASSAEVRSSGNTIYF. CDR3 DNA: TGTGCCAGCAGCGCGGAAGTGAGGTCCTCTGGAAACACCATATATTTT.

The chain links TRBV19 to TRBJ2-1; weak D call: TRBD1 (5 bases). The CDR3 has 14 residues. V lost 3 bases, J lost 6 bases, and 12 bases lay in between. Per the germline V gene, CDR1 is LNHDA and CDR2 is SQIVND (reference sequence). The CDR3 here is CASSIMQGSNEQFF. CDR3 sequence (DNA): TGTGCCAGTAGTATTATGCAGGGCAGCAATGAGCAGTTCTTC. The entire variable domain, with the rest obtained from reference TRBV19 and TRBJ2-1, is as follows: DGGITQSPKYLFRKEGQNVTLSCEQNLNHDAMYWYRQDPGQGLRLIYYSQIVNDFQKGDIAEGYSVSREKKESFPLTVTSAQKNPTAFYLCASSIMQGSNEQFFGPGTRLTVL.

The V call is TRBV5-6, the J call TRBJ2-5; D is perhaps TRBD2 (6 bases). V was shortened by 0 bases and J by 2 bases, with 11 bases between the two germline ends. The CDR3 loop spans 15 amino acids. Looked up from germline, CDR1 is SGHDT and CDR2 is YYEEEE. The CDR3 sequence: CASSLAGGAQETQYF. DNA of the CDR3: TGTGCCAGCAGCTTGGCAGGCGGGGCACAAGAGACCCAGTACTTC.

V gene TRBV12-5 combines with J gene TRBJ2-1; TRBD2 matches 12 bases. CDR1 and CDR2 (germline): LGHNT, FRNRAP. Unmatched junction bases numbered 9, after V lost 5 bases and J lost 10 bases. The CDR3 runs to 15 residues. The CDR3 DNA sequence: TGTGCTAGTGGTCCACTAGCGGGGGGCGCACGGGAGCAGTTCTTC. The encoded protein is CASGPLAGGAREQFF.

This sequence joins TRBV28 and TRBJ1-2; 7 bases agree with TRBD1. The germline CDR1 and CDR2 sequences are MDHEN and SYDVKM. This CDR3 contains 15 residues. V shed 6 bases, J shed 1 base, and the junction held 8 bases outside the gene matches. This CDR3 is CASRKPGQVNYGYTF. CDR3 coding DNA: TGTGCCAGCAGGAAACCCGGACAGGTTAACTATGGCTACACCTTC.

V is TRBV5-4 and J is TRBJ1-2; 11 bases are a match to TRBD1. Trimming at V came to 6 bases and at J to 8 bases, leaving 9 bases not matched to a gene. The CDR3 loop spans 14 amino acids. Germline V gene data show CDR1 as SGHNT and CDR2 as YYREEE (reference sequence). The CDR3 loop reads CASIPFGTGGGYTF. DNA for the CDR3: TGTGCCAGCATCCCCTTCGGGACAGGGGGAGGCTACACCTTC. The full variable domain, its missing parts supplied by reference TRBV5-4 and TRBJ1-2, is ETGVTQSPTHLIKTRGQQVTLRCSSQSGHNTVSWYQQALGQGPQFIFQYYREEENGRGNFPPRFSGLQFPNYSSELNVNALELDDSALYLCASIPFGTGGGYTFGSGTRLTVV.